The 21 T cell receptor beta chains below all came from one sample that was sequenced in a study of T cell responses to AZD1222 COVID-19 vaccine. The repertoire was sequenced with immunoSEQ multiplex PCR; TCRdb's copy has only in-frame clones and lacks some. The profile shows about 120,000 clones, roughly 92% of them singletons. The sequencing used peripheral blood, collected on day 0 of AZD1222 vaccination. The receptors derive from an adult in good health.

This chain connects TRBV10-3 to TRBJ1-1, with no clear D. The CDR3 extends over 13 amino acids. The V end was cut by 6 bases, the J end by 4 bases, with 12 bases between. Germline CDR1 and CDR2: ENHRY and SYGVKD. This CDR3 reads CAIRGLSGTEAFF. CDR3 nucleotide sequence: TGTGCCATCAGAGGCCTCTCGGGCACTGAAGCTTTCTTT.

This chain connects TRBV10-3 to TRBJ1-2, with D maybe TRBD1 (5 bases). The germline V gene encodes CDR1 ENHRY and CDR2 SYGVKD. CDR3 size: 14 residues. V shed 6 bases and J shed 4 bases, with 15 bases lying between them. The CDR3 here is CAISGTDSPYGYTF. For the CDR3, the DNA is TGTGCCATCAGCGGAACCGACAGCCCCTATGGCTACACCTTC.

This chain connects TRBV5-5 to TRBJ1-1; no definite D call. Trimming removed 4 bases from V and 8 bases from J, with 18 bases in between. This CDR3 region has 14 residues. CDR1 and CDR2 (germline): SGHKS, YYEKEE (reference sequence). The CDR3 protein is CASSLGYGPLEAFF. The DNA for the CDR3 is TGTGCCAGCAGCCTGGGGTATGGGCCACTCGAAGCTTTCTTT.

The rearrangement links TRBV29-1 to TRBJ2-1; 7 nucleotides align to TRBD2. This CDR3 has 14 amino acids. Germline V gives CDR1 SQVTM, CDR2 ANQGSEA. The trim removed 5 bases at V and 1 base at J, leaving 5 bases unmatched. The CDR3 nucleotides read TGCAGCGTTACCCGAGCGGGATCCTACAATGAGCAGTTCTTC. Translating it yields CSVTRAGSYNEQFF.

The chain uses TRBV13 and TRBJ2-1; 7 nucleotides agree with TRBD2. CDR3 size: 15 residues. Germline V gene data show CDR1 as PRHDT and CDR2 as FYEKMQ (reference sequence). The trim removed 4 bases at V and 5 bases at J, leaving 8 bases unmatched. CDR3 nucleotides: TGTGCCAGCAGCTCCACCGGACTAGATAACAATGAGCAGTTCTTC. Its translation is CASSSTGLDNNEQFF.

The gene calls are TRBV5-1 and TRBJ2-7; 8 nucleotides align to TRBD1. Germline CDR1 reads SGHRS; CDR2 reads YFSETQ. This CDR3 comprises 14 residues. V lost 3 bases, J lost 3 bases, and 5 bases stayed unmatched. The CDR3 is CASSSRQGRYEQYF. DNA for the CDR3: TGCGCCAGCAGCTCGCGACAGGGGCGCTACGAGCAGTACTTC.

The V and J genes are TRBV6-1 and TRBJ1-1, with a possible D match to TRBD1 (5 bases). The germline gives CDR1 MNHNS, CDR2 SASEGT. This CDR3 comprises 12 residues. V was cut by 1 base and J by 7 bases, with 7 bases left in between. The CDR3 is CASSEGGYEAFF. CDR3 DNA: TGTGCCAGCAGTGAAGGGGGGTATGAAGCTTTCTTT.

The rearrangement uses TRBV7-9 and TRBJ1-1; D may be TRBD1 (6 bases). Germline assignment: CDR1 SEHNR and CDR2 FQNEAQ (reference sequence). The CDR3 is 13 amino acids. The V end was cut by 8 bases, the J end by 5 bases, with 15 bases between. CDR3 sequence reads: CASRRGAGTEAFF. The DNA for the CDR3 is TGTGCCAGCCGCCGGGGGGCTGGAACTGAAGCTTTCTTT.

The chain employs TRBV5-4 and TRBJ2-6; 15 positions agree with TRBD2. This CDR3 is 17 amino acids long. V lost 4 bases to trimming and J lost 3 bases; unmatched junction nucleotides: 2. Germline assignment: CDR1 SGHNT and CDR2 YYREEE (reference sequence). In DNA, the CDR3 is TGTGCCAGCAGCCCGGGACTAGCGGGAGGTGGGGCCAACGTCCTGACTTTC. It is translated as CASSPGLAGGGANVLTF. Supplemented by reference TRBV5-4 and TRBJ2-6, the full variable domain reads ETGVTQSPTHLIKTRGQQVTLRCSSQSGHNTVSWYQQALGQGPQFIFQYYREEENGRGNFPPRFSGLQFPNYSSELNVNALELDDSALYLCASSPGLAGGGANVLTFGAGSRLTVL.

This chain uses TRBV5-1 with TRBJ2-7; possible D gene TRBD1, 5 bases. Germline V gene sequence: CDR1 SGHRS, CDR2 YFSETQ. With 5 bases removed from V and 5 bases from J, the gap between germline ends came to 20 bases. This CDR3 region has 15 residues. In DNA form, the CDR3 reads TGCGCCAGCAGAAAGACCCGCAGGGTGGGGAACGAGCAGTACGTC. Amino acids: CASRKTRRVGNEQYV.

The rearrangement links TRBV5-1 to TRBJ2-2, with a tentative D call TRBD1 (6 bases). V was shortened by 3 bases and J by 3 bases, with 9 bases between the two germline ends. Germline CDR1 SGHRS, CDR2 YFSETQ. CDR3 length: 14 residues. In DNA, the CDR3 is TGCGCCAGCAGCTCCAGGACAGACACCGGGGAGCTGTTTTTT. Translated: CASSSRTDTGELFF. The full variable domain, completed using reference TRBV5-1 and TRBJ2-2, is KAGVTQTPRYLIKTRGQQVTLSCSPISGHRSVSWYQQTPGQGLQFLFEYFSETQRNKGNFPGRFSGRQFSNSRSEMNVSTLELGDSALYLCASSSRTDTGELFFGEGSRLTVL.

This clone showed up just a few times. DNA for the CDR3: TGTGCCAGCAGTGAACAGATCTCTGGGGCCAACGTCCTGACTTTC. It specifies CASSEQISGANVLTF. This rearrangement joins TRBV6-1 to TRBJ2-6, with no clear D. Trimming left V 2 bases short and J 0 bases short, with 5 bases between. Germline assignment: CDR1 MNHNS and CDR2 SASEGT. The CDR3 has 15 amino acids.

This chain's CDR3 is CASSLYEGMGNQPQHF. The CDR3 coding sequence is TGTGCCAGCAGCTTATATGAGGGGATGGGCAATCAGCCCCAGCATTTT. This chain links TRBV7-9 with TRBJ1-5; TRBD1 is a possible D gene (5 bases). Trimming cost V 2 bases and J 2 bases, with 13 bases left between them. There are 16 residues in the CDR3. Germline V gene data show CDR1 as SEHNR and CDR2 as FQNEAQ (reference sequence).

CDR3 in DNA: TGTGCCAGTAGACTACAGGGAGATGAAGGGAGAGACACCATATATTTT. Translated, it gives CASRLQGDEGRDTIYF. The chain links TRBV19 to TRBJ1-3, with D perhaps TRBD1 (6 bases). V was pared by 6 bases and J by 8 bases, with 23 bases between. The CDR3 covers 16 residues. CDR1 is LNHDA, CDR2 SQIVND, per germline (reference sequence).

The chain combines TRBV19 with TRBJ1-4; the match to TRBD1 covers 7 bases. This CDR3 region has 21 residues. CDR1 is LNHDA, CDR2 SQIVND, per germline (reference sequence). The V and J ends lost 5 bases and 0 bases, in that order; junction bases with no gene match: 21. In nucleotides, the CDR3 is TGTGCCAGTAGTGGCGGCCTGACAGGGCCCATCGCAAAAGCAACTAATGAAAAACTGTTTTTT. The encoded protein is CASSGGLTGPIAKATNEKLFF.

The chain is built from TRBV18 and TRBJ2-7; 14 bases fit TRBD2. The germline gives CDR1 KGHSH, CDR2 LQKENI. J lost 5 bases, V lost 1 base, and 4 bases had no gene match. The CDR3 is 16 amino acids. The CDR3 coding sequence is TGTGCCAGCTCACCACTGACTAGCGGGGGGGAAAACGAGCAGTACTTC. Translated: CASSPLTSGGENEQYF.

The chain joins TRBV2 to TRBJ1-2, with 7 bases that match TRBD1. CDR1 and CDR2 (germline): SNHLY, FYNNEI. The V segment lost 6 bases and the J segment 8 bases; nucleotides outside the gene matches: 15. The length of the CDR3 is 15 residues. The CDR3 sequence: CASSGQADVRTGYTF. The CDR3 coding sequence is TGTGCCAGCAGCGGACAGGCAGACGTGAGGACCGGCTACACCTTC.

The V gene is TRBV7-8, the J gene TRBJ1-5; TRBD1 agrees at 8 bases. Trimming removed 4 bases from V and 3 bases from J; junction bases left unmatched: 8. The CDR3 runs to 16 residues. Germline-derived CDR1 and CDR2 are SGHVS and FQNEAQ. CDR3 residues: CASSSQGAGYNQPQHF. CDR3 DNA sequence: TGTGCCAGCAGCTCTCAGGGGGCAGGTTACAATCAGCCCCAGCATTTT.

J is TRBJ1-6 and V is TRBV5-1; no definite D call. This CDR3 spans 15 amino acids. V shed 0 bases and J shed 7 bases, with 11 bases lying between them. CDR1 SGHRS and CDR2 YFSETQ come from the germline V gene. The CDR3 protein is CASSLGTVNNSPLHF. Here the CDR3 DNA reads TGCGCCAGCAGCTTGGGGACGGTAAACAATTCACCCCTCCACTTT.

This chain links TRBV19 with TRBJ2-3, with 9 bases fitting TRBD1. Germline CDR1 is LNHDA and CDR2 is SQIVND (reference sequence). Germline trimming cut 6 bases from V and 3 bases from J; bases unmatched to any gene: 7. The CDR3 runs 15 residues. The CDR3 sequence: CASRGLQGATDTQYF. The CDR3 nucleotides are TGTGCCAGTAGGGGCCTACAGGGGGCAACAGATACGCAGTATTTT.

This clone was seen just once. The junction departs from the called germline gene at one end, perhaps through a read error. CDR3 sequence (DNA): TGTGCCAGCAGCCAAGGAGCCTACAATTCACCCCTCCACTTT. Translation: CASSQGAYNSPLHF. The rearrangement joins TRBV3-1 (or the pseudogene TRBV3-2) to TRBJ1-6, with D hard to call. The CDR3 has 14 amino acids. The germline V gene has CDR1 LGHDT and CDR2 YNNKEL (reference sequence).